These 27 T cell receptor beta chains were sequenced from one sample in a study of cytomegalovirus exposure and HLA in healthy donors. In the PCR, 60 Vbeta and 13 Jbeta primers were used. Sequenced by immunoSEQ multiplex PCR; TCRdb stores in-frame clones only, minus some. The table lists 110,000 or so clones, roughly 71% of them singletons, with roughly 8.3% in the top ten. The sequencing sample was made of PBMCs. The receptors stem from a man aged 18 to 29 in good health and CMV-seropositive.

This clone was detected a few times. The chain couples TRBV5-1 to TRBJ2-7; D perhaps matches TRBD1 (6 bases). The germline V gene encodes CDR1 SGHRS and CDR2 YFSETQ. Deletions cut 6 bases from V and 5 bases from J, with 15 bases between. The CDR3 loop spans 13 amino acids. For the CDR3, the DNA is TGCGCCAGCAAGCGCGGGTCAGGGGACGAGCAGTACTTC. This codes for CASKRGSGDEQYF. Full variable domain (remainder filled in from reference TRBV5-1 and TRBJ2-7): KAGVTQTPRYLIKTRGQQVTLSCSPISGHRSVSWYQQTPGQGLQFLFEYFSETQRNKGNFPGRFSGRQFSNSRSEMNVSTLELGDSALYLCASKRGSGDEQYFGPGTRLTVT.

This CDR3 reads CASRIAGPTYEQYF. CDR3 nucleotide sequence: TGTGCCAGCAGAATAGCGGGGCCTACCTACGAGCAGTACTTC. The V call is TRBV6-6, the J call TRBJ2-7; TRBD2 agrees at 8 bases. V shed 6 bases and J 2 bases; nucleotides not matched to a gene: 6. CDR1 is MNHNY, CDR2 SVGAGI, per germline (reference sequence). The CDR3 length is 14 residues.

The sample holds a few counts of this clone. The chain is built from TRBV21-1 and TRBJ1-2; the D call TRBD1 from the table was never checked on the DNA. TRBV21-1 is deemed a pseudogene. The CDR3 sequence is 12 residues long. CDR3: CASSKMGQGRSF. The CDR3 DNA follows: TGTGCCAGCAGCAAAATGGGACAGGGTCGCTCCTTC.

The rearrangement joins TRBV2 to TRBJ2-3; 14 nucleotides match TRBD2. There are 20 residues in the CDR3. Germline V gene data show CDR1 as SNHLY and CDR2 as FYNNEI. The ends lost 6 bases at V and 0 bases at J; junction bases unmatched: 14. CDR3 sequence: CASRDAGLAGGTFSTDTQYF. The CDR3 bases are TGTGCCAGCAGAGACGCCGGACTAGCGGGGGGCACATTTAGCACAGATACGCAGTATTTT.

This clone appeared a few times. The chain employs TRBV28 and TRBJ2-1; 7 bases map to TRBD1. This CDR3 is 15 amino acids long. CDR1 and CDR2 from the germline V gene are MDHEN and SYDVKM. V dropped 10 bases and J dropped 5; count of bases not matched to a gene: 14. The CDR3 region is CATSSRDSLNNEQFF. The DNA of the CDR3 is TGTGCCACCTCCAGCCGGGACAGCCTAAACAATGAGCAGTTCTTC.

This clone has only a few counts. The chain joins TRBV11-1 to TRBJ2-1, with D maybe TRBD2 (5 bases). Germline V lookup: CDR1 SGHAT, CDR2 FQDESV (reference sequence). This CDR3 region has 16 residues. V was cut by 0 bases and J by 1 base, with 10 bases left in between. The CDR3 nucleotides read TGTGCCAGCAGCTTAGCCGGGGAGTGGTCCTACAATGAGCAGTTCTTC. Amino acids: CASSLAGEWSYNEQFF.

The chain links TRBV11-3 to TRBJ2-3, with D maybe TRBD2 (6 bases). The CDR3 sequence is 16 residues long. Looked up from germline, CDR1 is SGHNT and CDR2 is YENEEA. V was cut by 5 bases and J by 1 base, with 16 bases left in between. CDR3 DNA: TGTGCCAGCAGCCACGGAGGATGGGGGGGCACAGATACGCAGTATTTT. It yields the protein CASSHGGWGGTDTQYF.

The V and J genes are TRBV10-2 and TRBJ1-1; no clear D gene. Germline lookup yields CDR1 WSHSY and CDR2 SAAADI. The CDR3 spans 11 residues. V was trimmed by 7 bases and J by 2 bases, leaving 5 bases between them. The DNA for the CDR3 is TGCGCCAGCACCTATAACACTGAAGCTTTCTTT. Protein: CASTYNTEAFF.

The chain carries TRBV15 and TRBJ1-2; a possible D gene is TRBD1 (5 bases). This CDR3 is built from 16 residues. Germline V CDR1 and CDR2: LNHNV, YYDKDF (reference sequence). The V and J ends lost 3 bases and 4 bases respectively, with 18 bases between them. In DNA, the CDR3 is TGTGCCACCAGCAGCGGCTTTGGAGGGGCCCTCTATGGCTACACCTTC. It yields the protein CATSSGFGGALYGYTF.

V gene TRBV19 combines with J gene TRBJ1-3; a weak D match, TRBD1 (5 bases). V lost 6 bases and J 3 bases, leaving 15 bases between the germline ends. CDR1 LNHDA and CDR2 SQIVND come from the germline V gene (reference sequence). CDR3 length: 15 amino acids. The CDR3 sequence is CASSTSQGYGNTIYF. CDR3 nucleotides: TGTGCCAGTAGCACCAGTCAGGGTTATGGAAACACCATATATTTT.

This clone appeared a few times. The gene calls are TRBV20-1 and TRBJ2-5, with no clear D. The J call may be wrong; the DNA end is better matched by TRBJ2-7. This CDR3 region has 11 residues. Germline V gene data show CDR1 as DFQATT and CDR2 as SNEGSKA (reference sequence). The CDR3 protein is CSATLTYEQYF. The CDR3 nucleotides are TGCAGTGCTACCCTCACCTACGAGCAGTACTTC.

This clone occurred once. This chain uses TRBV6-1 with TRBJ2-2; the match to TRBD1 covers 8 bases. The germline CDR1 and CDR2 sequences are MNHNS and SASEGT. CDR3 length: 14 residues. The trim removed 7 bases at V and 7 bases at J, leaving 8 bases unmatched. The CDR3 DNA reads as TGTGCCAGCACCAAAGGACAGGGTAGCGGGGAGCTGTTTTTT. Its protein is CASTKGQGSGELFF.

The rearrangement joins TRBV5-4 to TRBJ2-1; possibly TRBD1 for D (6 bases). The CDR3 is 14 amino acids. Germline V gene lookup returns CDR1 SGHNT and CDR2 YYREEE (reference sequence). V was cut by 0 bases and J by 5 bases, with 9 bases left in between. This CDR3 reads CASSLVGANNEQFF. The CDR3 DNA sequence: TGTGCCAGCAGCTTGGTGGGGGCAAACAATGAGCAGTTCTTC.

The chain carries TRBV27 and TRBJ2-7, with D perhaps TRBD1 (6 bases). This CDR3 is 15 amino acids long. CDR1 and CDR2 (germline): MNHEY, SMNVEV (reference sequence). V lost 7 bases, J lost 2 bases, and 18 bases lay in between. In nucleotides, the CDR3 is TGTGCCAGCACCAACAGGGTTTTTATTCCCTACGAGCAGTACGTC. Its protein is CASTNRVFIPYEQYV.

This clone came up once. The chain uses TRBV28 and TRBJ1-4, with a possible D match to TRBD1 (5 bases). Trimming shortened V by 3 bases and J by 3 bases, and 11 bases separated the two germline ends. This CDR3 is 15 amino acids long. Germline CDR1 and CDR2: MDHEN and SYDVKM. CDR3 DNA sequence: TGTGCCAGCAGTTTTGCAGGGCTCCCTAATGAAAAACTGTTTTTT. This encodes CASSFAGLPNEKLFF.

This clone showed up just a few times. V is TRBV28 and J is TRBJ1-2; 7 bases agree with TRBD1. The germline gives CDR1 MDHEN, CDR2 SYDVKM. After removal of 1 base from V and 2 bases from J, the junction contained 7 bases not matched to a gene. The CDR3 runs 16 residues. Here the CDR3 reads CASSLYEGAKNYGYTF. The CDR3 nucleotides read TGTGCCAGCAGTTTATATGAGGGGGCGAAGAACTATGGCTACACCTTC.

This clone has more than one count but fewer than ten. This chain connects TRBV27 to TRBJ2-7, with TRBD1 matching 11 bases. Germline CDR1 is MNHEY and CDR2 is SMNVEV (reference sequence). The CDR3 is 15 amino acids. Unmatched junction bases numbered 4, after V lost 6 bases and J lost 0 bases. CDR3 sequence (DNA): TGTGCCAGCAGCCCCGGGACAGGGGGCTCCTACGAGCAGTACTTC. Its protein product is CASSPGTGGSYEQYF.

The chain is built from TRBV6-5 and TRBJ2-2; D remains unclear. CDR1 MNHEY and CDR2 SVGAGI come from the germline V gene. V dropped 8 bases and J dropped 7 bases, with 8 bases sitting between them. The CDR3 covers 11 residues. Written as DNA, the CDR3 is TGTGCCAGCTTCCACGGCGGGGAGCTGTTTTTT. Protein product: CASFHGGELFF.

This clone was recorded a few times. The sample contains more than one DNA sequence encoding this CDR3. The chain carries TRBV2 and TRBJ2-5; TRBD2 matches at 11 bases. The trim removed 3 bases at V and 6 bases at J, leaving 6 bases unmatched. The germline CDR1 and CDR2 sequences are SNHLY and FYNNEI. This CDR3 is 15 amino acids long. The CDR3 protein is CASSENSGGAKTQYF. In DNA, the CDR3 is TGTGCCAGCAGTGAGAATAGCGGGGGGGCCAAGACCCAGTACTTC.

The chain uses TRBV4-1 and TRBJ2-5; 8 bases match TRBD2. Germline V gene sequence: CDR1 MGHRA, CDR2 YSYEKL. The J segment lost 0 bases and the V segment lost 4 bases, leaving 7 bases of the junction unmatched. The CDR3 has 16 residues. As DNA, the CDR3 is TGCGCCAGCAGCCTCCCTCCTAGCGGGTACCAAGAGACCCAGTACTTC. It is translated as CASSLPPSGYQETQYF.

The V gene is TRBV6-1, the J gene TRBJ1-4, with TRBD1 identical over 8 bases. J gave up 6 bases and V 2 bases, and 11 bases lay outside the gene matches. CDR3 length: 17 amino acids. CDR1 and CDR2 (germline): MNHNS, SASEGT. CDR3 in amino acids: CASSEYWQGQAHEKLFF. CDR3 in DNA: TGTGCCAGCAGTGAATATTGGCAGGGACAGGCGCATGAAAAACTGTTTTTT.

The CDR3 reads CASSLVATSTDTQYF. The CDR3 region has the DNA TGCGCCAGCAGCTTGGTAGCTACTAGCACAGATACGCAGTATTTT. The J gene is TRBJ2-3, the V gene TRBV5-1; the D is unclear. This CDR3 has 15 residues. Deletions cut 0 bases from V and 0 bases from J, with 8 bases between. Germline values: CDR1 SGHRS, CDR2 YFSETQ.

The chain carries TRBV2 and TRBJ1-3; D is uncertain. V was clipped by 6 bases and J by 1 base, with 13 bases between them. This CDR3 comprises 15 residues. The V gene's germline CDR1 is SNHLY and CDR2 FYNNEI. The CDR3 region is CASRRGTGSGNTIYF. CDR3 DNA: TGTGCCAGCAGACGAGGTACGGGGTCTGGAAACACCATATATTTT.

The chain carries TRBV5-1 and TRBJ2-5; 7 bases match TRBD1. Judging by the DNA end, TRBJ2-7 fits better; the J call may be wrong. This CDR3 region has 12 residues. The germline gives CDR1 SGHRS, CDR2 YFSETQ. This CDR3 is CASSLAGGEQYF. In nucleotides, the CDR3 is TGCGCCAGCAGCTTGGCAGGGGGCGAGCAGTACTTC.

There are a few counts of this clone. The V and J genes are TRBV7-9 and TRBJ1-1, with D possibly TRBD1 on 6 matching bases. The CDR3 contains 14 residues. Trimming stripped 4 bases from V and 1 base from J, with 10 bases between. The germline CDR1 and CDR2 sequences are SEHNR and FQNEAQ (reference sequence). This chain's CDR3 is CASSSKDRNTEAFF. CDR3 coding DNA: TGTGCCAGCAGCTCCAAGGACAGGAACACTGAAGCTTTCTTT.

CDR3 amino acids: CASSGGLAYYEQYF. CDR3 sequence (DNA): TGTGCCAGCTCGGGGGGACTAGCATACTACGAGCAGTACTTC. The chain has TRBV18 and TRBJ2-7; 9 bases map to TRBD2. The CDR3 contains 14 residues. V trimming: 6 bases; J trimming: 3 bases; junction bases outside the gene matches: 6. Germline CDR1 and CDR2: KGHSH and LQKENI. Using reference TRBV18 and TRBJ2-7 for the parts outside the CDR3, the full variable domain is NAGVMQNPRHLVRRRGQEARLRCSPMKGHSHVYWYRQLPEEGLKFMVYLQKENIIDESGMPKERFSAEFPKEGPSILRIQQVVRGDSAAYFCASSGGLAYYEQYFGPGTRLTVT.

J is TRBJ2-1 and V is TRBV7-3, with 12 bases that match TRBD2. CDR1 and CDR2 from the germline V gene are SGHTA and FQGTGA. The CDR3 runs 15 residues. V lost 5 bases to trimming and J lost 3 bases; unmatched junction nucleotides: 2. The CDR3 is CASSQGLAGYNEQFF. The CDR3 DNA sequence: TGTGCCAGCAGCCAGGGACTAGCGGGCTACAATGAGCAGTTCTTC. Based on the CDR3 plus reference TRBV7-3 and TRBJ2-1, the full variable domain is GAGVSQTPSNKVTEKGKYVELRCDPISGHTALYWYRQSLGQGPEFLIYFQGTGAADDSGLPNDRFFAVRPEGSVSTLKIQRTERGDSAVYLCASSQGLAGYNEQFFGPGTRLTVL.